This record covers a single TCR beta chain. The table lists this clone with a count of one. Its antigen remains undetermined. No base qualities exist here, and no much larger clone lies one base off it. This record comes from a study of T cell responses to AZD1222 COVID-19 vaccine (dated by TCRdb to the early 2020s). Describing the broader study: A total of approximately 240 trial participants underwent TCR sequencing, of whom 200 to 220 had received two doses of AZD1222 and approximately 26 had received two doses of the MenACWY control vaccine. Trial participants were enrolled by age into subgroups of 18-55, 56-69 and 70-plus years, and around 140, 26 and 57 TCR-sequenced participants, respectively, were included in these subgroups.

Reading the label with the study, this specimen's time point is: about 28 days (+/-7) after the second vaccine dose. AZD1222 recipients with second doses at about 4 weeks or about 12 weeks were pooled, because spike-specific TCR depth and breadth did not differ between schedules. The vaccinee samples were drawn from two UK trials, COV001 and COV002, one of which was a single-blind randomized controlled phase 2/3 trial testing AZD1222 (ChAdOx1 nCoV-19) in healthy adults. For TCRbeta chain sequencing, PBMC samples were collected from trial participants at day 0 and at day 28 after the second dose. The CDR3 regions of human TCRbeta chains were analyzed by immunosequencing. For the original study's pipeline: TCRs in the repertoires were matched against a reference library of SARS-CoV-2-specific TCRs that had been generated with the MIRA antigen-specificity platform. Breadth was defined as the fraction of unique TCRs that were SARS-CoV-2-associated, and depth was defined as the fraction of total T cells that were SARS-CoV-2-associated. Using the MIRA data, each spike-specific TCR was mapped to the spike region that the TCR reacts to and placed in a CD4 or CD8 class. Log10-transformed breadth and depth values were compared by one-way ANOVA with Sidak's multiple comparisons tests. TCRdb took over this immuneACCESS table, retaining in-frame rearrangements with V and J assigned. Such tables are incomplete; in checked studies, under half of the missing clones stem from an unresolved V gene, and the remainder is unexplained. V and J calls and clone size follow that table, whereas D and trimming were derived from the DNA. In this sample the table shows 90,000 to 150,000 clones, 85% to 90% of which occur a single time. Approximately 15% of the sample is held by the ten biggest clonotypes.

From cysteine to phenylalanine, the CDR3 is 14 amino acids long. Just the 42-base CDR3 DNA is kept, in frame starting at base 1. For CDR1 and CDR2, the germline V gene lists SGHNT and YENEEA. Trimming removed 4 bases from V and 9 bases from J, leaving 15 bases between the germline ends. Summary of the overall study and its limitations: Participants were mostly white British, with more females than males. The authors suggested clonal diversity may have been underestimated. In the small 56-69-year group, the increase in depth fell short of significance, most likely because of low power. The vaccine-associated CD4 TCRs covered the entire spike protein, and the dominant responses fell in regions 160-218 and 743-854. Nearly half of unique spike-specific TCRs reportedly recognized epitopes outside regions mutated in the B.1.351 and B.1.1.7 variants. After two AZD1222 doses, spike-specific TCR breadth and depth were significantly higher than at day 0 and than in MenACWY recipients. Because no day 14 peak-response samples were available, the repertoires could be characterized only after the peak T cell response. Only a handful of AZD1222 recipients were SARS-CoV-2 seropositive at baseline, limiting conclusions about previously exposed vaccinees.

The sequence joins TRBV11-3 to TRBJ2-2; a tentative D call is TRBD2 (6 bases match). The clonotype was recovered from an adult who received the AZD1222 COVID-19 vaccine. Sequencing used peripheral blood, obtained 28 days after the second AZD1222 dose. The CDR3 here reads CASSSSGGTRELFF. The bases read TGTGCCAGCAGCTCAAGTGGGGGGACCCGGGAGCTGTTTTTT.